This T cell receptor (beta chain) emerged from a study of response to subunit inactivated influenza vaccine. General study results and limits: The authors proposed limited new T cell recruitment per seasonal influenza vaccination.

TCRdb reprocessed the RT-PCR reads via MiXCR and lists one record per CDR3 protein. The data contain 550,000 to 800,000 distinct CDR3 sequences, about 15% of them seen just once; the ten biggest clones take up 5.5% to 7%. This clonotype came up a few times. Its antigen is not known. CDR1 and CDR2 (germline): KGHSH, LQKENI. Trimming shortened V by 0 bases and J by 8 bases, and 10 bases separated the two germline ends. The CDR3 is 13 amino acids. This TCR was recovered from a man aged 50 to 60 who received an inactivated influenza vaccine. V gene TRBV18 combines with J gene TRBJ1-1; a possible D gene is TRBD1 (5 bases). The material was PBMCs from blood, obtained 14 to 15 days before vaccination. The CDR3 sequence: CASSPPTGVEAFF. CDR3 DNA: TGTGCCAGCTCACCACCGACGGGGGTAGAAGCTTTCTTT.